These T cell receptor beta chains were read from a single sample in a study of T cell responses to AZD1222 COVID-19 vaccine. Some clones are missing from TCRdb's copy, which holds only in-frame ones; the method was immunoSEQ multiplex PCR. The sample holds under 150,000 clones; 90% are singletons and the top ten take around 3.6%. Sequenced material: peripheral blood, taken on day 0 of AZD1222 vaccination. The receptors come from an adult in good health. CDR3s include the opening cysteine and the closing phenylalanine or tryptophan. A D gene is named only where the DNA matches it firmly. Clone size is given for some rows only: seen once, a few or many times, or a class if the clone is expanded.

clone size	V gene	J gene	D gene	CDR3 DNA	CDR3 protein
-	TRBV5-1	TRBJ2-3	-	TGCGCCAGCAGCTTAGCGGCCCTCACAGATACGCAGTATTTT	CASSLAALTDTQYF
-	TRBV19	TRBJ1-2	TRBD1	TGTGCCACCCTTCCCGGGACAGGGATACGGTTGTACGGCTACACCTTC	CATLPGTGIRLYGYTF
-	TRBV7-7	TRBJ2-5	TRBD1	TGTGCTAGCAGTCTCTATCCCGGGACAGGGTGGGAGACCCAGTACTTC	CASSLYPGTGWETQYF
-	TRBV7-2	TRBJ2-1	TRBD2	TGTGCCAGCAGCTTTAGCGGGGGGGCCGATGAGCAGTTCTTC	CASSFSGGADEQFF
-	TRBV5-4	TRBJ2-1	-	TGTGCCAGCAGCTTAGAAGCCCACAATTACTACAATGAGCAGTTCTTC	CASSLEAHNYYNEQFF
few	TRBV7-9	TRBJ1-3	TRBD1	TGTGCCAGCAGCCGACAGGGGTCTTATGGAAACACCATATATTTT	CASSRQGSYGNTIYF
once	TRBV7-9	TRBJ2-1	-	TGTGCCAGCAGCTTAGGTGGGACGGGCAATGAGCAGTTCTTC	CASSLGGTGNEQFF
-	TRBV16	TRBJ2-7	TRBD1	TGTGCCAGCATCCGGGACAGGGACTACGAGCAGTACTTC	CASIRDRDYEQYF
-	TRBV5-1	TRBJ2-7	TRBD2	TGCGCCAGCAGCTGGACTAGCGGGAGTGACGAGCAGTACTTC	CASSWTSGSDEQYF
few	TRBV19	TRBJ2-7	TRBD1	TGTGCCAGTAGTGAACCGGGACAGGGGTTCGACGAGCAGTACTTC	CASSEPGQGFDEQYF
-	TRBV19	TRBJ1-6	-	TGTGCCAGTAGTACCCCGGGCGTGCTGGGTTCACCCCTCCACTTT	CASSTPGVLGSPLHF
-	TRBV19	TRBJ2-1	TRBD2	TGTGCCAGTAGTAAAAGCGGGGGGGCCGGGTCCTACAATGAGCAGTTCTTC	CASSKSGGAGSYNEQFF
-	TRBV29-1	TRBJ2-1	TRBD1	TGCAGCGTTGACCCGGGACAGAGGGATGAGCAGTTCTTC	CSVDPGQRDEQFF
-	TRBV12-3/TRBV12-4	TRBJ1-2	TRBD1	TGTGCCAGCAGTACTCCGGGACAGGCTCCCTACACCTTC	CASSTPGQAPYTF
-	TRBV10-3	TRBJ1-5	TRBD1	TGTGCCATCAGGGGACAGGACTTAGGGGAGCCCCAGCATTTT	CAIRGQDLGEPQHF
-	TRBV14	TRBJ1-5	-	TGTGCCAAACAGGGATCCGGCGGCAATCAGCCCCAGCATTTT	CAKQGSGGNQPQHF
once	TRBV4-3	TRBJ2-7	TRBD1	TGCGCCAGCAGCCAAGTCGGACCGGGACAGTCATACGAGCAGTACTTC	CASSQVGPGQSYEQYF
-	TRBV4-3	TRBJ1-4	-	TGCGCCAGCAGCCAAGATCGGAGCGAAAAACTGTTTTTT	CASSQDRSEKLFF
-	TRBV5-1	TRBJ2-1	-	TGCGCCAGCAGCTCTGGGCCCGGGGCGGATGAGCAGTTCTTC	CASSSGPGADEQFF
-	TRBV6-5	TRBJ2-7	TRBD2	TGTGCCAGCAAGTTCAGCGGGAGCGGCGAGCAGTACTTC	CASKFSGSGEQYF
-	TRBV5-8	TRBJ2-1	-	TGTGCCAGCAGCTTGCTTAACTACAATGAGCAGTTCTTC	CASSLLNYNEQFF
-	TRBV25-1	TRBJ1-4	-	TGTGCCAGCATTGGCACCCCAGCGGGTAATGAAAAACTGTTTTTT	CASIGTPAGNEKLFF
once	TRBV19	TRBJ2-5	TRBD1	TGTGCCAGTAGTTTGGGGCCGACAGGGGGGACCCAGTACTTC	CASSLGPTGGTQYF
-	TRBV3-1/TRBV3-2	TRBJ2-3	-	TGTGCCAGCAGCCAAACGTGGCTTAAGGAGCGGTATTTT	CASSQTWLKERYF
-	TRBV2	TRBJ1-6	TRBD1	TGTGCCAGCAGTAGTCGGGACAGGGAAAAGATCGCGTATAATTCACCCCTCCACTTT	CASSSRDREKIAYNSPLHF
-	TRBV30	TRBJ1-4	TRBD1	TGTGCCTGGAGTCAGGGGGTCTCAACTAATGAAAAACTGTTTTTT	CAWSQGVSTNEKLFF
-	TRBV5-1	TRBJ2-3	-	TGCGCCAGCAGCTTGGCATTGGGGTCCACAGATACGCAGTATTTT	CASSLALGSTDTQYF
-	TRBV4-2	TRBJ1-6	-	TGTGCCAGCAGCGCCTTGAGAGATTCACCCCTCCACTTT	CASSALRDSPLHF
-	TRBV24-1	TRBJ1-4	-	TGTGCCACCAGGGATGGCATTAATGAAAAACTGTTTTTT	CATRDGINEKLFF
-	TRBV11-1	TRBJ1-2	-	TGTGCCAGCAGCTTAGGGCTGGGCTATGGCTACACCTTC	CASSLGLGYGYTF
-	TRBV5-1	TRBJ1-1	-	TGCGCCAGCAGCTTGACGGGGCAGCAGACTGAAGCTTTCTTT	CASSLTGQQTEAFF
-	TRBV18	TRBJ2-7	-	TGTGCCAGCTCACCGTCCGGGGGGCTTAACGAGCAGTACTTC	CASSPSGGLNEQYF
-	TRBV4-1	TRBJ1-2	-	TGCGCCAGCAGCCAAGACAGCAGGGGCTATGGCTACACCTTC	CASSQDSRGYGYTF
-	TRBV30	TRBJ1-1	-	TGTGCCTGGACCATGGGCGCAGGGACTGAAGCTTTCTTT	CAWTMGAGTEAFF
many	TRBV19	TRBJ1-1	TRBD1	TGTGCCAGTAGCATGACAGGGCGGGACGCTGAAGCTTTCTTT	CASSMTGRDAEAFF
-	TRBV12-5	TRBJ1-5	-	TGTGCTAGTGGTTTGGTCCCCGGGCATCAGCCCCAGCATTTT	CASGLVPGHQPQHF